This T cell receptor beta chain was obtained from a study of molecular identifiers for immune sequencing clone quantification. Notes on the study in general: Jurkat TCR RNA spiked in from one cell (amid 800,000 to 1,000,000 naive cells) was reportedly detectable. Clones above 20 RNA copies held over 97% of effector molecules, under 1% in naive cells.

Listed TCR primers and previously described methods were used for bulk TCR libraries. TCRdb processed the PCR reads anew with MiXCR; each CDR3 protein has one entry. The sample shows roughly 93,000 distinct CDR3 sequences, about 20% of them seen only once. V was clipped by 8 bases and J by 0 bases; unmatched bases: 11. Germline CDR1 and CDR2: SQVTM and ANQGSEA. The CDR3 is made up of 15 amino acids. Naive CD8 T cells were sorted as CD8+CD4-CCR7+CD45RA+. This clonotype was counted at least ten times. Its antigen is undetermined. This receptor was identified in a human donor in good health. Some libraries in this study had Jurkat cell RNA spiked in. This chain uses TRBV29-1 with TRBJ1-1; TRBD1 aligns across 8 bases. Sequenced input: naive CD8+ T cells from blood, with Jurkat cell RNA spiked in. Subset in this sample: FACS-sorted CD8+CD4-CCR7+CD45RA+ naive T cells. CDR3 bases: TGCAGCACCGTGACAGGGGCTTACATGAACACTGAAGCTTTCTTT. It specifies CSTVTGAYMNTEAFF.